This T cell receptor (beta chain) was recovered during a study of molecular identifiers for immune sequencing clone quantification. This clonotype was seen repeatedly, ten times or more. The target antigen is unknown. Trimming shortened V by 3 bases and J by 10 bases, and 13 bases separated the two germline ends. This CDR3 has 14 amino acids. Study conclusions and caveats: Whereas clones above 20 RNA copies held under 1% of naive-cell molecules, they held over 97% of effector molecules.

TCRdb reprocessed the PCR reads via MiXCR and lists one record per CDR3 protein. The table shows a few hundred thousand distinct CDR3 sequences, with 24% occurring only once. Sequenced sample: naive CD8+ T cells from blood, with Jurkat cell RNA spiked in. Subset given: FACS-sorted CD8+CD4-CCR7+CD45RA+ naive T cells. The chain has TRBV12-3 or TRBV12-4 and TRBJ1-6; D remains unclear. This sequence was found in a human donor in good health. Some libraries in this study had Jurkat cell RNA spiked in. The CDR3 is CASSFPGPGSPLHF. The CDR3 DNA reads as TGTGCCAGCAGTTTCCCTGGCCCCGGGTCACCCCTCCACTTT.